The 21 T cell receptor beta chains reported below all come from one sample, sequenced in a study of T cell clonotyping in hematopoietic cell transplantation. Time point described: recipient sample about 28 days before transplant, after cytoreduction. TCRdb keeps only in-frame clones here, not all; method: immunoSEQ multiplex PCR. Among about 13,000 clones listed, over 80% were seen once. The sequencing here drew on peripheral blood mononuclear cells, taken before stem cell transplant. Receptors were obtained from a man aged 60 to 75 with acute myeloid leukemia. Some clones in this sample may be carry-over from other donors' samples.

The chain combines TRBV5-4 with TRBJ1-6; no clear D. The length of the CDR3 is 12 residues. Trimming pared 4 bases from V and 7 bases from J, leaving 6 bases between. Germline assignment: CDR1 SGHNT and CDR2 YYREEE (reference sequence). The CDR3 nucleotides read TGTGCCAGCAGCCCTCGGAATTCACCCCTCCACTTT. It specifies CASSPRNSPLHF.

This clone is a singleton in its sample. The rearrangement joins TRBV5-1 to TRBJ2-7; perhaps TRBD1 as D (6 bases). The CDR3 has 13 amino acids. Germline V CDR1 and CDR2: SGHRS, YFSETQ. Between the trimmed V and J ends, which lost 2 bases and 3 bases, there was a span of 9 bases. The DNA of the CDR3 is TGCGCCAGCAGCTTAGGACAGTTCTACGAGCAGTACTTC. Its translation: CASSLGQFYEQYF. Drawing the rest from reference TRBV5-1 and TRBJ2-7, the complete variable domain is KAGVTQTPRYLIKTRGQQVTLSCSPISGHRSVSWYQQTPGQGLQFLFEYFSETQRNKGNFPGRFSGRQFSNSRSEMNVSTLELGDSALYLCASSLGQFYEQYFGPGTRLTVT.

The chain couples TRBV7-2 to TRBJ1-1, with D unresolved. The CDR3 length is 15 residues. Per germline, CDR1 SGHTA and CDR2 FQGNSA. V lost 7 bases and J 0 bases, leaving 15 bases between the germline ends. CDR3 DNA: TGTGCCAGCACCCCCTTTGGGAGGATGAACACTGAAGCTTTCTTT. This gives the protein CASTPFGRMNTEAFF.

This clone came up once. V gene TRBV29-1 combines with J gene TRBJ1-1, with D hard to call. This CDR3 is 10 amino acids long. Germline CDR1 and CDR2: SQVTM and ANQGSEA. V was shortened by 7 bases and J by 8 bases, with 11 bases between the two germline ends. As DNA, the CDR3 is TGCAGCGGGGCGGAGAACGAAGCTTTCTTT. Encoded protein: CSGAENEAFF.

The chain uses TRBV14 and TRBJ1-2; tentative D call: TRBD1 (6 bases). The CDR3 has 15 amino acids. V shed 1 base and J shed 8 bases, with 17 bases lying between them. The germline V gene has CDR1 SGHDN and CDR2 FVKESK. The CDR3 sequence: CASSQARWPGVGYTF. In nucleotides, the CDR3 is TGTGCCAGCAGCCAAGCGCGCTGGCCAGGGGTGGGCTACACCTTC.

The J gene is TRBJ1-1, the V gene TRBV19, with D hard to call. Between the trimmed V and J ends, which lost 6 bases and 6 bases, there was a span of 11 bases. The CDR3 extends over 12 amino acids. Germline V gene data show CDR1 as LNHDA and CDR2 as SQIVND (reference sequence). The DNA for the CDR3 is TGTGCCAGTAGCCCAACGTCGGCTGAAGCTTTCTTT. Protein product: CASSPTSAEAFF. Combining the CDR3 with reference TRBV19 and TRBJ1-1 gives the whole variable domain DGGITQSPKYLFRKEGQNVTLSCEQNLNHDAMYWYRQDPGQGLRLIYYSQIVNDFQKGDIAEGYSVSREKKESFPLTVTSAQKNPTAFYLCASSPTSAEAFFGQGTRLTVV.

The sample holds a few counts of this clone. The rearrangement uses TRBV2 and TRBJ2-7; possible D gene TRBD2, 6 bases. The CDR3 runs 15 residues. Trimming pared 4 bases from V and 0 bases from J, leaving 13 bases between. Germline loops: CDR1 SNHLY, CDR2 FYNNEI. CDR3 in DNA: TGTGCCAGCAGTGGCGGGAAGACAGACTCCTACGAGCAGTACTTC. It specifies CASSGGKTDSYEQYF.

The CDR3 DNA sequence: TGCGCCAGCAGCCTGACGGGCAGCTATGGCTACACCTTC. Translating it yields CASSLTGSYGYTF. The chain links TRBV5-1 to TRBJ1-2; unclear D gene. The CDR3 spans 13 residues. In germline, CDR1 is SGHRS, CDR2 YFSETQ. The germline V and J ends were trimmed by 4 bases and 4 bases, with 11 bases remaining between them.

The chain combines TRBV2 with TRBJ2-3, with 7 bases fitting TRBD2. V lost 4 bases and J lost 0; bases outside the gene matches: 13. Germline CDR1 is SNHLY and CDR2 is FYNNEI. The CDR3 runs to 18 residues. The CDR3 DNA sequence: TGTGCCAGCAGTGTGCCTACGTCCGGGGGGTTTAGCACAGATACGCAGTATTTT. Protein sequence: CASSVPTSGGFSTDTQYF.

The chain combines TRBV10-3 with TRBJ2-2, with D perhaps matching TRBD1 (6 bases). V shed 10 bases and J shed 0 bases, with 15 bases lying between them. CDR1 is ENHRY and CDR2 is SYGVKD in the germline V gene. This CDR3 has 15 residues. CDR3: CATRQVAANTGELFF. Written as DNA, the CDR3 is TGTGCCACGCGACAGGTTGCTGCGAACACCGGGGAGCTGTTTTTT.

This sequence joins TRBV25-1 and TRBJ1-1; D perhaps matches TRBD1 (6 bases). The germline V gene encodes CDR1 MGHDK and CDR2 SYGVNS. Trimming removed 6 bases at V and 0 bases at J, with 11 bases between. This CDR3 spans 14 amino acids. CDR3: CASRRQDMNTEAFF. The DNA of the CDR3 is TGTGCCAGCAGGAGACAGGACATGAACACTGAAGCTTTCTTT.

This chain connects TRBV28 to TRBJ1-2; D not certain. Germline V CDR1 and CDR2: MDHEN, SYDVKM. Trimming took off 5 bases at V and 2 bases at J, with 15 bases between the two ends. The CDR3 covers 15 residues. In DNA, the CDR3 is TGTGCCAGCAGTACCCTGTCCGGGAAGAACTATGGCTACACCTTC. Protein product: CASSTLSGKNYGYTF.

V usage is TRBV19 and J usage is TRBJ2-1; 9 nucleotides match TRBD2. This CDR3 has 15 residues. Per the germline V gene, CDR1 is LNHDA and CDR2 is SQIVND (reference sequence). The ends lost 8 bases at V and 1 base at J; junction bases unmatched: 6. CDR3 amino acids: CASAQTSGSYNEQFF. The CDR3 DNA is TGTGCCAGTGCCCAGACTAGCGGATCCTACAATGAGCAGTTCTTC.

J is TRBJ2-5 and V is TRBV5-6, with D perhaps matching TRBD1 (6 bases). Germline V gives CDR1 SGHDT, CDR2 YYEEEE. The germline V and J ends were trimmed by 4 bases and 3 bases, with 16 bases remaining between them. The CDR3 extends over 15 amino acids. The CDR3 here is CASSPRQVSEETQYF. The CDR3 DNA is TGTGCCAGCAGCCCCAGACAGGTTTCGGAAGAGACCCAGTACTTC.

V usage is TRBV27 and J usage is TRBJ1-1; TRBD1 matches at 7 bases. The trim removed 4 bases at V and 1 base at J, leaving 3 bases unmatched. CDR3 size: 14 residues. Germline CDR1 MNHEY, CDR2 SMNVEV (reference sequence). This CDR3 is CASSWTGENTEAFF. In DNA form, the CDR3 reads TGTGCCAGCAGTTGGACAGGAGAGAACACTGAAGCTTTCTTT.

The rearrangement joins TRBV2 to TRBJ1-6; D is perhaps TRBD1 (5 bases). The CDR3 consists of 18 residues. The V end lost 3 bases, the J end lost 0 bases, and 15 bases lay between the germline ends. The germline CDR1 and CDR2 sequences are SNHLY and FYNNEI. The DNA of the CDR3 is TGTGCCAGCAGTGACGAGGGGCCGGCAAGCTCCTATAATTCACCCCTCCACTTT. Translation gives CASSDEGPASSYNSPLHF.

This chain joins TRBV6-4 and TRBJ1-5; D unclear. CDR3 length: 13 residues. V was cut by 4 bases and J by 5 bases, with 9 bases left in between. Germline values: CDR1 MRHNA, CDR2 SNTAGT. The CDR3 loop is CASSVSWDQPQHF. The DNA for the CDR3 is TGTGCCAGCAGTGTCTCCTGGGATCAGCCCCAGCATTTT.

This clone has just a few counts. The J gene is TRBJ1-2, the V gene TRBV6-5, with D unclear. The CDR3 is made up of 12 amino acids. V lost 5 bases and J lost 2, with 6 bases in between. Germline loops: CDR1 MNHEY, CDR2 SVGAGI. CDR3 nucleotides: TGTGCCAGCAGTAACCCAAACTATGGCTACACCTTC. Translation: CASSNPNYGYTF.

The V and J genes are TRBV19 and TRBJ1-1; no clear D gene. The CDR3 sequence is 14 residues long. V was clipped by 5 bases and J by 3 bases, with 13 bases between them. Germline assignment: CDR1 LNHDA and CDR2 SQIVND (reference sequence). DNA of the CDR3: TGTGCCAGTAGTGGCGGGGATTGGGACACTGAAGCTTTCTTT. Protein: CASSGGDWDTEAFF.

The CDR3 spells CASSQEMRGGHEQYF. CDR3 DNA: TGCGCCAGCAGCCAAGAAATGAGGGGGGGCCACGAGCAGTACTTC. The V call is TRBV4-1, the J call TRBJ2-7; D possibly corresponds to TRBD2 (7 bases). Trimming cost V 0 bases and J 5 bases, with 14 bases left between them. Germline V CDR1 and CDR2: MGHRA, YSYEKL. The CDR3 consists of 15 residues.

This chain links TRBV19 with TRBJ1-1; 7 positions agree with TRBD1. V trimming: 3 bases; J trimming: 5 bases; junction bases outside the gene matches: 9. Germline assignment: CDR1 LNHDA and CDR2 SQIVND (reference sequence). The CDR3 has 15 residues. The CDR3 bases are TGTGCCAGTAGTATCTTACAGGGGTTAGGGACTGAAGCTTTCTTT. Protein: CASSILQGLGTEAFF.